This T cell receptor beta chain comes out of a study of T cell repertoires in cytomegalovirus infection. Study-level background: Matching HLA type, along with CMV infection, was indicated by public TCR beta signatures. Notes on the study in general: CMV carriers with the relevant HLA were identified by cumulative public TCR beta family frequency.

The CDR3 sequence is 11 residues long. V lost 5 bases and J lost 12; bases outside the gene matches: 7. Germline CDR1 reads DFQATT; CDR2 reads SNEGSKA (reference sequence). The sample holds many counts of this clonotype. Its specificity is not known. MiXCR was run by TCRdb on the reads, yielding one entry per CDR3 protein. The sample holds 60,000 to 75,000 distinct CDR3 sequences, under 4.5% seen once. The TCR sequence derives from a human donor in good health (CMV status not recorded). Some clones in this sample may be carry-over from other donors' samples. The sequenced material came from PBMCs. The chain links TRBV20-1 to TRBJ2-3, with 8 bases aligning to TRBD2. The DNA for the CDR3 is TGCAGTGCTGTGGGACTAGGAAAACAGTATTTT. Translated: CSAVGLGKQYF.